This TCR beta chain was identified during a study of blood T cell repertoires in COVID-19. CDR1 and CDR2 (germline): LNHNV, YYDKDF (reference sequence). The V gene lost 1 base and the J gene lost 0 bases, with 13 bases spanning the gap. This CDR3 has 17 residues. Authors' processing steps: How many nucleated cells were present was estimated from reference gene primer amplification. Here immunoSEQ multiplex PCR was the method, and the copy in TCRdb shows in-frame clones only, minus some. That table is the source of V, J and clone size, and D and trimming were worked out from the DNA. Of hundreds of thousands of clones in the sample, about 87% were seen once.

V and J are TRBV15 and TRBJ1-5; the D is unclear. This TCR derives from a woman between 45 and 60 years old who had recovered from COVID-19. The sequencing input was PBMCs or T cells enriched from blood (not recorded which). The CDR3 reads CATSRGPPRFSNQPQHF. The CDR3 DNA is TGTGCCACCAGCAGAGGACCCCCGAGGTTTAGCAATCAGCCCCAGCATTTT.